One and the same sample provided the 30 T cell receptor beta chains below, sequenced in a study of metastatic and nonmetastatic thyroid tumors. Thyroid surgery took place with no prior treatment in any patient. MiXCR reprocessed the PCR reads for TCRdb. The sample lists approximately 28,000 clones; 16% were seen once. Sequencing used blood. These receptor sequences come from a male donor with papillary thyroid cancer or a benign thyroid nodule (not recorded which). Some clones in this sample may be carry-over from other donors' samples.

This chain's CDR3 is CSARVRWLGYNEQFF. The CDR3 coding sequence is TGCAGTGCTAGAGTCCGATGGCTAGGCTACAATGAGCAGTTCTTC. This chain links TRBV20-1 with TRBJ2-1; D ambiguous. Trimming took 1 base from V and 3 from J, leaving 13 bases between them. The length of the CDR3 is 15 residues. CDR1 and CDR2 (germline): DFQATT, SNEGSKA (reference sequence).

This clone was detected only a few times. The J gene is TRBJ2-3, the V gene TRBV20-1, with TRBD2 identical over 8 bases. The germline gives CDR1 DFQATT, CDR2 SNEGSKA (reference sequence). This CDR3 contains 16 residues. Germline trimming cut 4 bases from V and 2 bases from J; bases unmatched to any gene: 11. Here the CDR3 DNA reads TGCAGTGCTAAGACCCCTACTAGCGGACTCACAGATACGCAGTATTTT. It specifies CSAKTPTSGLTDTQYF.

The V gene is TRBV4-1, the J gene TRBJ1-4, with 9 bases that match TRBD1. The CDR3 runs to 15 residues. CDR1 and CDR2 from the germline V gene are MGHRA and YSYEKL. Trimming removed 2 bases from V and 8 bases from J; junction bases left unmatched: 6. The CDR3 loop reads CASSQTGTGREKLFF. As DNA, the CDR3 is TGCGCCAGCAGCCAAACCGGGACAGGGAGAGAAAAACTGTTTTTT.

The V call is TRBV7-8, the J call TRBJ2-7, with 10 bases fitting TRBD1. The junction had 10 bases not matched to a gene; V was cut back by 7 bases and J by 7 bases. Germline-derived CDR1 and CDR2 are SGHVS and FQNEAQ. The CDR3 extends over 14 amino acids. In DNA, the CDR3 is TGTGCCAGCACCAAAGACAGGGGGCGAGGGGAGCAGTACTTC. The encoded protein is CASTKDRGRGEQYF.

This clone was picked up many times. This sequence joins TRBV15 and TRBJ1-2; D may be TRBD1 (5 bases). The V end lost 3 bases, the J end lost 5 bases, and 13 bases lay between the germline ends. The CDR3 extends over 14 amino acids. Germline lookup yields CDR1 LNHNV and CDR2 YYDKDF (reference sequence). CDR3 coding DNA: TGTGCCACCAGCAGTTATTCAGGGCGGTATGGCTACACCTTC. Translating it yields CATSSYSGRYGYTF.

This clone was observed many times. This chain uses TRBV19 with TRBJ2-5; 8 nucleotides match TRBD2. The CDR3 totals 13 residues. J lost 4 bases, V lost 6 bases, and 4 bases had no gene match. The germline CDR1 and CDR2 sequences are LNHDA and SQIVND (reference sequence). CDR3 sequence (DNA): TGTGCCAGTAGGACCGGACTAGCAGAGACCCAGTACTTC. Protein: CASRTGLAETQYF. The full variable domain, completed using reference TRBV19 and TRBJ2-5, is DGGITQSPKYLFRKEGQNVTLSCEQNLNHDAMYWYRQDPGQGLRLIYYSQIVNDFQKGDIAEGYSVSREKKESFPLTVTSAQKNPTAFYLCASRTGLAETQYFGPGTRLLVL.

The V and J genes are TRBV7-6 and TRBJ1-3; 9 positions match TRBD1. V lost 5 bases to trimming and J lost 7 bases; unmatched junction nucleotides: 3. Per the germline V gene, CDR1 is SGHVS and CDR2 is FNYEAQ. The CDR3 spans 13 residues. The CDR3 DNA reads TGTGCCAGCAGCACAGGACAGGGGAACACCATATATTTT. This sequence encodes CASSTGQGNTIYF.

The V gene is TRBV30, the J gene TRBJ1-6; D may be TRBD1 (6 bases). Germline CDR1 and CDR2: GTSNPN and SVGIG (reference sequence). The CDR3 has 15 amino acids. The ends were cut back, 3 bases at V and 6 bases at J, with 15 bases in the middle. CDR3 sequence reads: CAWSRGGQLNSPLHF. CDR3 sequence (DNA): TGTGCCTGGAGCCGAGGGGGACAACTTAATTCACCCCTCCACTTT.

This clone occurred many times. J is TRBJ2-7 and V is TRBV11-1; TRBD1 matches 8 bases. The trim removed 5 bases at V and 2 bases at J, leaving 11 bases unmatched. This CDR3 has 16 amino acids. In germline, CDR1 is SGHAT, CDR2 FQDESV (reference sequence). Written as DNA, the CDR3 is TGTGCCAGCAGCAAACTTGGGGCAGGGGGCCCCTACGAGCAGTACTTC. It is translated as CASSKLGAGGPYEQYF.

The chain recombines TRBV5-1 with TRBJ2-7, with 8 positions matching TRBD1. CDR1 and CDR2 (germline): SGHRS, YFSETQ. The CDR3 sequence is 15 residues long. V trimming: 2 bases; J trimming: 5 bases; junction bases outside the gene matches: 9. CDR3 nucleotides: TGCGCCAGCAGCTTTGCAAGGCAGGGGGCCGACGAGCAGTACTTC. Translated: CASSFARQGADEQYF.

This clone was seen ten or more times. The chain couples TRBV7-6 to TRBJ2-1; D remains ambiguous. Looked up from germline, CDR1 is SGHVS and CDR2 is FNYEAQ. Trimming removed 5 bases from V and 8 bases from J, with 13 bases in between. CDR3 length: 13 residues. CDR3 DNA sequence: TGTGCCAGCAGCCGAGCCCTATACGATGAGCAGTTCTTC. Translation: CASSRALYDEQFF.

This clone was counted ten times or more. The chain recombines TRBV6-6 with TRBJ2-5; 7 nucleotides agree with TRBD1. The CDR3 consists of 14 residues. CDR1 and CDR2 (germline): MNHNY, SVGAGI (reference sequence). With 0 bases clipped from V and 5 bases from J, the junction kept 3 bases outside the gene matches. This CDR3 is CASSYSGTAETQYF. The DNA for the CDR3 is TGTGCCAGCAGTTACTCAGGGACAGCGGAGACCCAGTACTTC.

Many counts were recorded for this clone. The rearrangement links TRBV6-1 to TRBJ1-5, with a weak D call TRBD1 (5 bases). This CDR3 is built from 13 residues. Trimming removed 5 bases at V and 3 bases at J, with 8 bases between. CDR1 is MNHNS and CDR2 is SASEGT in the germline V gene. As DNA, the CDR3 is TGTGCCAGCAGTACAGGCCCCAATCAGCCCCAGCATTTT. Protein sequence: CASSTGPNQPQHF.

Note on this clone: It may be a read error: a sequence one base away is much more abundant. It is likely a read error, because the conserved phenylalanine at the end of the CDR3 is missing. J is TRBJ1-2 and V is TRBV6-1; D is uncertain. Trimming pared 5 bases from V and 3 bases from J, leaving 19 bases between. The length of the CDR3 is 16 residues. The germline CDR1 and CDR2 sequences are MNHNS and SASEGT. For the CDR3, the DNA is TGTGCCAGCAGTTCCCCTTCGGGCTCATGTGACTATGGCTACACCTCC. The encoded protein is CASSSPSGSCDYGYTS.

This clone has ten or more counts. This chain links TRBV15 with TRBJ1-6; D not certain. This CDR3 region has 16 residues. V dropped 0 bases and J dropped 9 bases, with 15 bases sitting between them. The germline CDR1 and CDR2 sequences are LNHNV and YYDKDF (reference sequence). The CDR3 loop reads CATSRDSVQRFSPLHF. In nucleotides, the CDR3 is TGTGCCACCAGCAGAGATAGTGTCCAAAGGTTTTCACCCCTCCACTTT.

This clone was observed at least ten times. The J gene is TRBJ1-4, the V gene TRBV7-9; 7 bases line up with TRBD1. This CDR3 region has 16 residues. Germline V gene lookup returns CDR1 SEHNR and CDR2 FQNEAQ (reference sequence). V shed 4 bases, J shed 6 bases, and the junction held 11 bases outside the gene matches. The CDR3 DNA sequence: TGTGCCAGCAGCTCGGACGGAGGGGGCCTTTATGAAAAACTGTTTTTT. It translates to CASSSDGGGLYEKLFF.

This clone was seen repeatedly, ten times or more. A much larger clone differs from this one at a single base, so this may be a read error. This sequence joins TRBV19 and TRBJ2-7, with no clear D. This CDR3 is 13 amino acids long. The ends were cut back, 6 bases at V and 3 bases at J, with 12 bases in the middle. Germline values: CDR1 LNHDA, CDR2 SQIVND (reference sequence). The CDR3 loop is CASSACSNYEQYF. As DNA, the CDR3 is TGTGCCAGTAGCGCGTGCTCAAACTACGAGCAGTACTTC.

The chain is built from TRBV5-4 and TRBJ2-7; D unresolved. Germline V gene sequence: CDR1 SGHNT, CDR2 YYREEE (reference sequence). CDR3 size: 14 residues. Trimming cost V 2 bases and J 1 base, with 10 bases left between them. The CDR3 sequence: CASSLGMASYEQYF. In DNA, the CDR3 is TGTGCCAGCAGCTTAGGGATGGCGTCCTACGAGCAGTACTTC. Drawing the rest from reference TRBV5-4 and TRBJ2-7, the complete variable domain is ETGVTQSPTHLIKTRGQQVTLRCSSQSGHNTVSWYQQALGQGPQFIFQYYREEENGRGNFPPRFSGLQFPNYSSELNVNALELDDSALYLCASSLGMASYEQYFGPGTRLTVT.

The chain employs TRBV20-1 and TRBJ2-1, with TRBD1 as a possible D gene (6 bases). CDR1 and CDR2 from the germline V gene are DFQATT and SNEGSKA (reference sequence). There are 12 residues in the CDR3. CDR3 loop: CSHSQGGSEQFF. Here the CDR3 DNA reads TGCAGCCACTCCCAAGGGGGTTCTGAGCAGTTCTTC.

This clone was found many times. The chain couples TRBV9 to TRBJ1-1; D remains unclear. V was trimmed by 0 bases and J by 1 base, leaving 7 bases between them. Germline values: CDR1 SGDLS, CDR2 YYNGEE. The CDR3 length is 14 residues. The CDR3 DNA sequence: TGTGCCAGCAGCGTAGGGGGTTCGAACACTGAAGCTTTCTTT. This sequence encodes CASSVGGSNTEAFF.

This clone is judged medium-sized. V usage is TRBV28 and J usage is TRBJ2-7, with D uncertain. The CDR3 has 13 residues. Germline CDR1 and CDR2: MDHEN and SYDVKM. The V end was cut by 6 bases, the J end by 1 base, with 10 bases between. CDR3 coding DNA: TGTGCCAGCAGCACACCAGGATCCTACGAGCAGTACTTC. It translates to CASSTPGSYEQYF.

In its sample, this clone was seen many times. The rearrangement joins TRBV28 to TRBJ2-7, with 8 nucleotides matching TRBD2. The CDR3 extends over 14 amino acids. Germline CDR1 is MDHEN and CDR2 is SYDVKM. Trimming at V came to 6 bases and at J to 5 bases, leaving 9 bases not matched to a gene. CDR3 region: CASRSSGRLNEQYF. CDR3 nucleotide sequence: TGTGCCAGCAGATCAAGCGGGAGATTAAACGAGCAGTACTTC. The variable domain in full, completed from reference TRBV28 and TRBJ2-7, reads DVKVTQSSRYLVKRTGEKVFLECVQDMDHENMFWYRQDPGLGLRLIYFSYDVKMKEKGDIPEGYSVSREKKERFSLILESASTNQTSMYLCASRSSGRLNEQYFGPGTRLTVT.

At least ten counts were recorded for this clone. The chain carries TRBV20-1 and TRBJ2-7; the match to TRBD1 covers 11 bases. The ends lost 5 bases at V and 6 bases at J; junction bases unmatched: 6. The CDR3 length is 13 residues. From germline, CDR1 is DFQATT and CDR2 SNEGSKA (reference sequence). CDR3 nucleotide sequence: TGCAGTGCTGGGGGACAGGGGGTTGGCGAGCAGTACTTC. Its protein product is CSAGGQGVGEQYF.

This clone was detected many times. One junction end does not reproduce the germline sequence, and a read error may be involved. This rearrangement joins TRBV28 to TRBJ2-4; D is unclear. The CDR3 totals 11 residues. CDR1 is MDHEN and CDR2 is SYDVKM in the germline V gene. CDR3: CASSSADSVNF. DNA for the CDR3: TGTGCCAGCAGTTCGGCGGATTCGGTGAACTTC.

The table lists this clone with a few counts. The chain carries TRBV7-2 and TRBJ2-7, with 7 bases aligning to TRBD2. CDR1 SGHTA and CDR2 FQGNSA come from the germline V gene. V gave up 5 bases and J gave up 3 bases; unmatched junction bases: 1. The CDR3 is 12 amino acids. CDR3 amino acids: CASSGGGYEQYF. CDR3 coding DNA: TGTGCCAGCAGCGGGGGGGGCTACGAGCAGTACTTC. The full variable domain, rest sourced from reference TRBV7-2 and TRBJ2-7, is GAGVSQSPSNKVTEKGKDVELRCDPISGHTALYWYRQSLGQGLEFLIYFQGNSAPDKSGLPSDRFSAERTGGSVSTLTIQRTQQEDSAVYLCASSGGGYEQYFGPGTRLTVT.

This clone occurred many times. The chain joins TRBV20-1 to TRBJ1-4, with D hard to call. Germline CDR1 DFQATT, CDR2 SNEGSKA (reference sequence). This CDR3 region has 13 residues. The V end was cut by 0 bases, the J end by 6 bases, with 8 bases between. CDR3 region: CSARDPQYEKLFF. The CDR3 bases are TGCAGTGCTAGAGATCCCCAATATGAAAAACTGTTTTTT.

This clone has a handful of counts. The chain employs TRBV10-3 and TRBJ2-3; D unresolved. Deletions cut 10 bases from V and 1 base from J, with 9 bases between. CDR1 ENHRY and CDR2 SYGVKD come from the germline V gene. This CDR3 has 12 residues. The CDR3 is CATRGGTDTQYF. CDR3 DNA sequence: TGTGCCACCCGCGGAGGCACAGATACGCAGTATTTT.

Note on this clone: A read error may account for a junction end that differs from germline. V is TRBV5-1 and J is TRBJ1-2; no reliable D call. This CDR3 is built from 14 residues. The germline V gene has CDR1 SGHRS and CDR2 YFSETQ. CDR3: CASSLGVMNYGYAF. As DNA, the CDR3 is TGCGCCAGCAGCTTGGGCGTCATGAACTATGGCTACGCCTTC.

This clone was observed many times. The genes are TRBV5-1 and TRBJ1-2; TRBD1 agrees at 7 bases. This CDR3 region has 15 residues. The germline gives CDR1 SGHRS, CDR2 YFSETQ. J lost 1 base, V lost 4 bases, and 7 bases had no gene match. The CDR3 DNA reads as TGCGCCAGCAGCCCGGAACAGGGGATTAACTATGGCTACACCTTC. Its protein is CASSPEQGINYGYTF.

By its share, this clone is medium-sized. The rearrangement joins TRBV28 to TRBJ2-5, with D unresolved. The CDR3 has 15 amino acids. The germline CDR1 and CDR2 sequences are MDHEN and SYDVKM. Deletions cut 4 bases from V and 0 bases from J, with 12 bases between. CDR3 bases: TGTGCCAGCAGTTCGTTAACTGGGTACCAAGAGACCCAGTACTTC. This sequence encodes CASSSLTGYQETQYF. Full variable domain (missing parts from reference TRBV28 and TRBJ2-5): DVKVTQSSRYLVKRTGEKVFLECVQDMDHENMFWYRQDPGLGLRLIYFSYDVKMKEKGDIPEGYSVSREKKERFSLILESASTNQTSMYLCASSSLTGYQETQYFGPGTRLLVL.